One sample yielded the 15 T cell receptor beta chains listed below, sequenced in a study of T cell repertoires in cytomegalovirus infection. TCRdb passed the reads through MiXCR, listing each CDR3 protein once. The table lists approximately 500,000 distinct CDR3 sequences, 15% to 20% of them singletons. The material sequenced was CD8+ T cells from PBMCs. The receptors derive from a human donor in good health (CMV status not recorded). Some clones in this sample may be carry-over from other donors' samples.

This clonotype was observed at least ten times. V gene TRBV12-3 or TRBV12-4 combines with J gene TRBJ2-1; no definite D call. This CDR3 spans 12 amino acids. V lost 5 bases and J lost 10, with 12 bases in between. The CDR3 protein is CASSPGTTEQFF. The CDR3 nucleotides read TGTGCCAGCAGTCCAGGAACAACGGAGCAGTTCTTC.

V usage is TRBV19 and J usage is TRBJ2-7; maybe TRBD2 (5 bases). Trimming took 3 bases from V and 3 from J, leaving 12 bases between them. The CDR3 loop spans 14 amino acids. Germline CDR1 LNHDA, CDR2 SQIVND (reference sequence). CDR3 region: CASSIKLGVYEQYF. CDR3 sequence (DNA): TGTGCCAGTAGTATCAAACTAGGAGTCTACGAGCAGTACTTC.

The genes are TRBV5-3 and TRBJ1-3; no definite D call. TRBV5-3 is assigned to the ORF class and has an uncertain function. This CDR3 is built from 15 residues. Trimming shortened V by 8 bases and J by 0 bases, and 15 bases separated the two germline ends. For the CDR3, the DNA is TGTGCCAGCAGCCCAGGACGGGGCTCTGGAAACACCATATATTTT. Translating gives CASSPGRGSGNTIYF.

The CDR3 sequence is CSARKLGSQTDTQYF. The CDR3 nucleotides are TGCAGTGCTAGAAAGCTGGGCTCCCAAACAGATACGCAGTATTTT. This sequence joins TRBV20-1 and TRBJ2-3, with D hard to call. The CDR3 is 15 residues long. V was shortened by 2 bases and J by 3 bases, with 15 bases between the two germline ends. Germline V lookup: CDR1 DFQATT, CDR2 SNEGSKA (reference sequence).

The genes are TRBV9 and TRBJ2-5; D gene unclear. The CDR3 covers 14 residues. The germline V gene has CDR1 SGDLS and CDR2 YYNGEE. The V end lost 3 bases, the J end lost 1 base, and 10 bases lay between the germline ends. The chain's CDR3 is CASSARGVQETQYF. The CDR3, as DNA: TGTGCCAGCAGCGCACGAGGCGTCCAAGAGACCCAGTACTTC.

The DNA of the CDR3 is TGTGCCAGCAGCGCTCCAGGTGTAGCGGGGGTAGAGACCCAGTACTTC. Translating it yields CASSAPGVAGVETQYF. This chain joins TRBV7-7 and TRBJ2-5; the match to TRBD2 covers 9 bases. This CDR3 region has 16 residues. V lost 5 bases, J lost 4 bases, and 11 bases stayed unmatched. CDR1 and CDR2 (germline): SSHAT, FNYEAQ (reference sequence).

This rearrangement joins TRBV5-6 to TRBJ2-7; 13 bases are a match to TRBD2. Germline values: CDR1 SGHDT, CDR2 YYEEEE. This CDR3 region has 16 residues. Trimming at V came to 5 bases and at J to 3 bases, leaving 8 bases not matched to a gene. As DNA, the CDR3 is TGTGCCAGCAGGATCTCCGGGACTAGCGGGATCTACGAGCAGTACTTC. It encodes CASRISGTSGIYEQYF.

The chain is built from TRBV5-1 and TRBJ2-4, with D unclear. The CDR3 is 16 amino acids. Germline V gives CDR1 SGHRS, CDR2 YFSETQ. Trimming cost V 5 bases and J 0 bases, with 15 bases left between them. As DNA, the CDR3 is TGCGCCAGCAGAATTAGGTCCGGATTAGCCAAAAACATTCAGTACTTC. Translated, it gives CASRIRSGLAKNIQYF.

The genes are TRBV27 and TRBJ2-3, with 8 bases aligning to TRBD2. Germline CDR1 is MNHEY and CDR2 is SMNVEV (reference sequence). V shed 7 bases, J shed 2 bases, and the junction held 14 bases outside the gene matches. The CDR3 spans 17 residues. CDR3 loop: CASMVRPAGVTTDTQYF. The DNA for the CDR3 is TGTGCCAGCATGGTCCGACCAGCGGGAGTTACCACAGATACGCAGTATTTT.

V usage is TRBV4-2 and J usage is TRBJ1-2; D remains ambiguous. This CDR3 contains 13 residues. Germline-derived CDR1 and CDR2 are LGHNA and YNFKEQ. Trimming left V 6 bases short and J 3 bases short, with 11 bases between. The CDR3: CASSPSGDYGYTF. In DNA form, the CDR3 reads TGTGCCAGCAGTCCCAGCGGGGACTATGGCTACACCTTC.

The chain is built from TRBV15 and TRBJ1-5; D is ambiguous. Germline loops: CDR1 LNHNV, CDR2 YYDKDF (reference sequence). V dropped 0 bases and J dropped 9 bases, with 3 bases sitting between them. The CDR3 loop spans 11 amino acids. The CDR3 nucleotides read TGTGCCACCAGCAGAGATGGGCCCCAGCATTTT. Amino acid sequence: CATSRDGPQHF. Full variable domain (remainder filled in from reference TRBV15 and TRBJ1-5): DAMVIQNPRYQVTQFGKPVTLSCSQTLNHNVMYWYQQKSSQAPKLLFHYYDKDFNNEADTPDNFQSRRPNTSFCFLDIRSPGLGDTAMYLCATSRDGPQHFGDGTRLSIL.

This clonotype was recorded many times. This chain uses TRBV24-1 with TRBJ2-1; 9 bases are shared with TRBD2. V was clipped by 3 bases and J by 0 bases; unmatched bases: 11. This CDR3 contains 19 residues. The germline V gene encodes CDR1 KGHDR and CDR2 SFDVKD. The CDR3 loop reads CATSDPRPEREVSYNEQFF. The CDR3 coding sequence is TGTGCCACCAGTGATCCGAGGCCCGAGCGGGAGGTCTCCTACAATGAGCAGTTCTTC.

Ten or more counts support this clonotype. The J gene is TRBJ2-3, the V gene TRBV7-2; 13 nucleotides agree with TRBD2. CDR1 is SGHTA, CDR2 FQGNSA, per germline. CDR3 length: 16 amino acids. The V gene end was trimmed by 5 bases and the J gene end by 3 bases; junction bases not matched to a gene: 5. The CDR3 sequence: CASSQLAGGNTDTQYF. DNA of the CDR3: TGTGCCAGCAGCCAACTAGCGGGGGGGAATACAGATACGCAGTATTTT.

This clonotype was seen more than once but under ten times. This chain links TRBV12-5 with TRBJ2-2, with 9 bases matching TRBD1. V was pared by 7 bases and J by 5 bases, with 11 bases of the junction left unmatched. This CDR3 is 16 amino acids long. Germline CDR1 reads LGHNT; CDR2 reads FRNRAP. The CDR3, as DNA: TGTGCTAGTGCCCTCGCCGGGACAGGGTTAACCGGGGAGCTGTTTTTT. It yields the protein CASALAGTGLTGELFF.

The chain has TRBV2 and TRBJ2-1; no reliable D call. The V end lost 10 bases, the J end lost 8 bases, and 9 bases lay between the germline ends. Germline assignment: CDR1 SNHLY and CDR2 FYNNEI. There are 10 residues in the CDR3. Here the CDR3 reads CATKVYEQFF. The CDR3 nucleotides read TGTGCCACTAAGGTCTATGAGCAGTTCTTC.